The sequence of this T cell receptor beta chain was determined in a study of CD8 T cells in ankylosing spondylitis. The table lists this clonotype with many counts. What it recognizes is unknown. V was cut by 3 bases and J by 0 bases, with 5 bases left in between. The germline CDR1 and CDR2 sequences are SGHVS and FQNEAQ. This CDR3 has 13 amino acids. Quantitative 5'-RACE was performed with molecular barcodes, and it yielded the TCR beta libraries. Each CDR3 protein gets one entry after TCRdb re-called the 5' RACE reads with MiXCR. This table has around 330,000 distinct CDR3 sequences, around a tenth appearing once. Whole-study results and caveats: There was reportedly significant enrichment of clones that were disease-linked in matched ankylosing spondylitis synovial fluid. For ankylosing spondylitis blood, a TCR beta motif of several highly homologous variants appeared characteristic.

This chain uses TRBV7-8 with TRBJ2-5; D is uncertain. The specimen was blood, either unsorted or a sorted T cell fraction (not recorded which). The TCR sequence derives from a female donor with ankylosing spondylitis or in good health (not recorded which). The CDR3 loop is CASSFLDQETQYF. The DNA for the CDR3 is TGTGCCAGCAGCTTTTTGGACCAAGAGACCCAGTACTTC. The whole variable domain, filled in from reference TRBV7-8 and TRBJ2-5, reads GAGVSQSPRYKVAKRGQDVALRCDPISGHVSLFWYQQALGQGPEFLTYFQNEAQLDKSGLPSDRFFAERPEGSVSTLKIQRTQQEDSAVYLCASSFLDQETQYFGPGTRLLVL.